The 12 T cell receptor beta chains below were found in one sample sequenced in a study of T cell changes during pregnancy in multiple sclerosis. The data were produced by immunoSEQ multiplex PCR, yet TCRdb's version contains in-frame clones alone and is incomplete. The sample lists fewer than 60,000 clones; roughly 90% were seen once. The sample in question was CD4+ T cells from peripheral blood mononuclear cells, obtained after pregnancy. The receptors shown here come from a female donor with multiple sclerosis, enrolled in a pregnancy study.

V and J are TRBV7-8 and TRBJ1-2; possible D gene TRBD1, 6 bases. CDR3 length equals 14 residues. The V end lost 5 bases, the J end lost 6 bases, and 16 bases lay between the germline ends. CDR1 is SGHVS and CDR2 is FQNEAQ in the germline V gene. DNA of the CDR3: TGTGCCAGCAGCGCTGGGACATGGTCGGATGGCTACACCTTC. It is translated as CASSAGTWSDGYTF.

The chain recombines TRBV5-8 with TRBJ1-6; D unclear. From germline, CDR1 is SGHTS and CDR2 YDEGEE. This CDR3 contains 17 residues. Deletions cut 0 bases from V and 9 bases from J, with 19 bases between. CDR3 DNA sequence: TGTGCCAGCAGCTTGGACGCGGGAGGGCCCCTAGGTTCACCCCTCCACTTT. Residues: CASSLDAGGPLGSPLHF. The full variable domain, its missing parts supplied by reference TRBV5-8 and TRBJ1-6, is EAGVTQSPTHLIKTRGQQATLRCSPISGHTSVYWYQQALGLGLQFLLWYDEGEERNRGNFPPRFSGRQFPNYSSELNVNALELEDSALYLCASSLDAGGPLGSPLHFGNGTRLTVT.

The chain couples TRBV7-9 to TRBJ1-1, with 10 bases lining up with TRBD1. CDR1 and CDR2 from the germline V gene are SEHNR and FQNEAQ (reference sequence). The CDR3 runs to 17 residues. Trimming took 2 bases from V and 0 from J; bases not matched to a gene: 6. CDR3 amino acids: CASSLRQGANLNTEAFF. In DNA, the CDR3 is TGTGCCAGCAGCTTACGACAGGGGGCGAATTTGAACACTGAAGCTTTCTTT.

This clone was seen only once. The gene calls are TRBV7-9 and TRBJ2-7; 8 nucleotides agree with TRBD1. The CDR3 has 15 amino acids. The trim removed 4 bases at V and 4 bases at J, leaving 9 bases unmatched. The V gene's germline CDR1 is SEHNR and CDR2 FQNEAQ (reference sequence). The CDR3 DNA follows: TGTGCCAGCAGCTACACCGACAGGGGCGGATACGAGCAGTACTTC. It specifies CASSYTDRGGYEQYF.

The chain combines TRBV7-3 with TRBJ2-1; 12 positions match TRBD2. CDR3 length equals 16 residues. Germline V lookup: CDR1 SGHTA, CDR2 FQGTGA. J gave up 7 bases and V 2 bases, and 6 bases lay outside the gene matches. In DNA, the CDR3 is TGTGCCAGCAGCTTACTTCCTAGCGGGGGGGCAAATGAGCAGTTCTTC. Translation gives CASSLLPSGGANEQFF.

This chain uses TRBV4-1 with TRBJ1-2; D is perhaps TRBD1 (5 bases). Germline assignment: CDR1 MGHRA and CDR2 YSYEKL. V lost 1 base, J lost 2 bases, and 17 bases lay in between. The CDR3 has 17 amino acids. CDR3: CASSQVAGNQRNYGYTF. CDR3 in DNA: TGCGCCAGCAGCCAAGTGGCAGGGAACCAAAGAAACTATGGCTACACCTTC.

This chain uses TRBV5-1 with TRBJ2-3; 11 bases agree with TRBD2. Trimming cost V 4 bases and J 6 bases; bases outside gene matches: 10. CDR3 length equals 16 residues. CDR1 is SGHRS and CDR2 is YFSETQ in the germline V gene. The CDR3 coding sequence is TGCGCCAGCAGCGGAACCCCTAGCGGGGGGTTTGATACGCAGTATTTT. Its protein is CASSGTPSGGFDTQYF.

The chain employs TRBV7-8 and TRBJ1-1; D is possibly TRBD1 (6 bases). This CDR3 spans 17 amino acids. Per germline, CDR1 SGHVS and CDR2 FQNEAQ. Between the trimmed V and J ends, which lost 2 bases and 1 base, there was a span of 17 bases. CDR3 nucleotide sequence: TGTGCCAGCAGCTTACAAGTTGGGGTAGGGGGGAACACTGAAGCTTTCTTT. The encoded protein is CASSLQVGVGGNTEAFF. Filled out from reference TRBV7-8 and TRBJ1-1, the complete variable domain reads GAGVSQSPRYKVAKRGQDVALRCDPISGHVSLFWYQQALGQGPEFLTYFQNEAQLDKSGLPSDRFFAERPEGSVSTLKIQRTQQEDSAVYLCASSLQVGVGGNTEAFFGQGTRLTVV.

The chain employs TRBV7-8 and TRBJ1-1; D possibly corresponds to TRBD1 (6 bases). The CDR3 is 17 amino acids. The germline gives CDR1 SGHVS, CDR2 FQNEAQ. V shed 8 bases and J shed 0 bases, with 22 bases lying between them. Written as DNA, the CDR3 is TGTGCCAGCTACAGGACAGCAATGAACCTCATGAACACTGAAGCTTTCTTT. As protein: CASYRTAMNLMNTEAFF.

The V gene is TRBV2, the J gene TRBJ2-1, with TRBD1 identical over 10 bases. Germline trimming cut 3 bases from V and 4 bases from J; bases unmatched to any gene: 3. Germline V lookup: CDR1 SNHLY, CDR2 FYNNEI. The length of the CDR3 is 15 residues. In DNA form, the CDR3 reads TGTGCCAGCAGTGATCCGGACAGGGGGTACAATGAGCAGTTCTTC. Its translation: CASSDPDRGYNEQFF.

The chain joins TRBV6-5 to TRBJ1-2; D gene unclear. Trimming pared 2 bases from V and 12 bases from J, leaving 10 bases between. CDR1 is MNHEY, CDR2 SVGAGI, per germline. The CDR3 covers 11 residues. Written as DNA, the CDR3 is TGTGCCAGCAGTTACGCGGGGAAGAACACCTTC. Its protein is CASSYAGKNTF.

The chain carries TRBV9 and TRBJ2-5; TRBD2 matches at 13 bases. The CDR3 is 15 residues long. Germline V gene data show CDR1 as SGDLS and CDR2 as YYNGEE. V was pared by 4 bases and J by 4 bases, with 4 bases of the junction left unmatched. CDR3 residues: CASSRGLAGIETQYF. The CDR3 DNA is TGTGCCAGCAGCCGGGGACTAGCGGGGATAGAGACCCAGTACTTC. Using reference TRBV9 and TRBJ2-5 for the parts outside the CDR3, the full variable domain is DSGVTQTPKHLITATGQRVTLRCSPRSGDLSVYWYQQSLDQGLQFLIQYYNGEERAKGNILERFSAQQFPDLHSELNLSSLELGDSALYFCASSRGLAGIETQYFGPGTRLLVL.